The clone carrying this TCR beta chain occurred once. What it binds is not known. This record belongs to a study of radiotherapy plus CTLA-4 blockade in lung cancer. Findings and limits, study-wide: How blood T cell clones changed early, along with interferon-beta, reportedly forecast response best.

The CDR3 runs to 14 residues. Germline values: CDR1 MNHNS, CDR2 SASEGT. V was clipped by 2 bases and J by 11 bases; unmatched bases: 6. TCRdb's table, derived via immunoSEQ multiplex PCR, lists solely in-frame clones and lacks some. The table lists just under 60,000 clones, around four fifths of them singletons. This specimen was peripheral blood, taken from a patient treated with radiotherapy plus ipilimumab. This receptor was obtained from a human donor with non-small cell lung cancer who had a partial response to radiotherapy plus ipilimumab. This sequence joins TRBV6-1 and TRBJ1-6, with 7 positions matching TRBD1. DNA for the CDR3: TGTGCCAGCAGTGAATCGGCAGGGGGTACACCCCTCCACTTT. Translated: CASSESAGGTPLHF.